This record concerns one T cell receptor (beta chain) sequence. The CDR3 contains 12 residues. Per the germline V gene, CDR1 is LNHDA and CDR2 is SQIVND (reference sequence). V lost 6 bases, J lost 4 bases, and 9 bases lay in between. This sample stems from a study of blood T cell repertoires in COVID-19. Turning to the study itself: Samples taken during acute and convalescent COVID-19 were collected in the United States, Italy and Spain. PBMCs, B-cell-depleted T cells, or T cells were the source of the cDNA or gDNA that made up the material.

Produced via immunoSEQ multiplex PCR; TCRdb's table is partial and in-frame only. The table includes around 63,000 clones, 70% to 75% detected once. The sequenced sample was peripheral blood. This receptor was identified in a woman between 45 and 60 years old with active or convalescent COVID-19. The chain recombines TRBV19 with TRBJ1-1, with TRBD1 as a possible D gene (6 bases). DNA for the CDR3: TGTGCCAGTAGCAAACAGGGCACTGAAGCTTTCTTT. It codes for CASSKQGTEAFF.